This record looks at one TCR beta chain sequence and its context. Patients of the Seattle cohort, enrolled during active infection, were followed longitudinally. This record belongs to a study of blood T cell repertoires in COVID-19. Study summary: Donors in the United States, Italy and Spain gave samples during acute or convalescent COVID-19. The cDNA or gDNA used as material had been derived from T cells, B-cell-depleted T cells, or PBMCs.

Per the original data handling: Amplifying reference gene primers gave estimates of nucleated cell counts. TCRdb's table, derived via immunoSEQ multiplex PCR, lists solely in-frame clones and lacks some. V, J and clone size are those of that table, while D and trimming were read from the DNA. The sample contains about 130,000 clones, around nine tenths of which appear only once. Material: peripheral blood. The TCR originated in a man aged 45-60 years with COVID-19, enrolled during active disease.

The CDR3 coding sequence is TGTGCCAGCAGTGTACGGGGGGCTGGCGGTGGCTACACCTTC. It yields the protein CASSVRGAGGGYTF. The genes are TRBV2 and TRBJ1-2; D perhaps matches TRBD1 (6 bases). CDR1 and CDR2 from the germline V gene are SNHLY and FYNNEI. V lost 4 bases, J lost 7 bases, and 16 bases lay in between. This CDR3 comprises 14 residues. Variable domain in full (rest from reference TRBV2 and TRBJ1-2): EPEVTQTPSHQVTQMGQEVILRCVPISNHLYFYWYRQILGQKVEFLVSFYNNEISEKSEIFDDQFSVERPDGSNFTLKIRSTKLEDSAMYFCASSVRGAGGGYTFGSGTRLTVV.